This is a list of T cell receptor beta chains from one sample in a study of CD8+CD57+ T cells in acquired aplastic anemia. TCRdb independently ran MiXCR on the reads; one entry per CDR3 protein. The sample holds about 160,000 distinct CDR3 sequences, approximately 40% seen once. The sample comprised sorted CD4+, CD8+, or CD8+CD57+ T cells (not recorded which) from PBMCs. Every receptor here comes from a human donor in good health. Both conserved end residues are part of each CDR3.

v_gene,CDR3aa
TRBV2,CASKGVSEKLFF
TRBV7-3,CASSLAGVNEQFF
TRBV2,CASFQGQTGYNEQFF
TRBV24-1,CATSTLGTGTNQPQHF
TRBV10-3,CATSDRDRVAHNEQFF
TRBV7-2,CASSARRTGHEAFF
TRBV24-1,CATSSGGRREPQHF
TRBV20-1,CSANGQGSPEAFF
TRBV10-3,CAISGQGGDYEQYF
TRBV20-1,CSLLLAGEGYNEQFF
TRBV20-1,CSADKAGTGATQETQYF
TRBV5-1,CASSLAGPNSGNTIYF
TRBV2,CASSLDNNTQYF
TRBV18,CASSPILAAYGQYF
TRBV9,CASSRSGGAGEQFF
TRBV20-1,CSASTDRVVNSPLHF
TRBV19,CASRNWETQYF
TRBV9,CASSVTGTGNTGELFF
TRBV10-2,CASSDGTVNTGELFF
TRBV6-4,CASSSEGVGNQPQHF
TRBV4-2,CASSAGTGEFSPLHF
TRBV9,CASSAGQGGNSPLHF
TRBV7-8,CASSLFKEGEQYF
TRBV20-1,CSASAATSYTEAFF
TRBV20-1,CSAENRQGAKETQYF